This TCR beta chain was obtained from a study of blood T cell repertoires in COVID-19. Sequenced by immunoSEQ multiplex PCR; TCRdb stores in-frame clones only, minus some. The table has 200,000 to 250,000 clones, 80% to 90% seen once; the top ten hold 5.5% to 8%. This clone was seen only once. Trimming removed 10 bases at V and 3 bases at J, with 18 bases between. Germline lookup yields CDR1 ENHRY and CDR2 SYGVKD. The CDR3 has 14 residues. The genes are TRBV10-3 and TRBJ2-5; a weak D match, TRBD1 (6 bases). What was sequenced was peripheral blood. The clonotype originates from a man aged 55-75 years with acute or convalescent COVID-19. The CDR3 region has the DNA TGTGCCACCGGCGACCAAGGGGGAGAAGAGACCCAGTACTTC. This sequence encodes CATGDQGGEETQYF.